The entry below gives a single T cell receptor beta chain sequence along with its context. Its antigen is unknown. The CDR3 length is 16 residues. Germline CDR1 SGHTA, CDR2 FQGNSA. The germline V and J ends were trimmed by 1 base and 1 base, with 8 bases remaining between them. RNA transcripts yielded amplified TCR beta CDR3 regions. An initial round of RT-PCR targeting the TCR CDR3 relied on the HTBI primer set. TCRdb re-called the multiplex PCR reads through MiXCR, storing one row per CDR3 protein. This sample has roughly 710,000 distinct CDR3 sequences; 35% occur once, and the top ten carry approximately 31%. The record originates from a study of T cells in Graves' hyperthyroidism and ophthalmopathy. Findings and caveats of the study: Blood held most thyroid clonotypes expanded above 0.001 frequency. Stable hyperthyroidism was separated from ophthalmopathy by a model based on 13 V-J features.

Among the patients, aged 18 to 65, hyperthyroidism was newly diagnosed and had lasted under 2 months. The chain uses TRBV7-2 and TRBJ1-6; D gene unclear. This TCR came from a woman aged 40 to 55 with Graves' hyperthyroidism. The sequencing sample was made of blood. CDR3 region: CASSLEIGSYNSPLHF. In DNA form, the CDR3 reads TGTGCCAGCAGCTTAGAGATTGGTTCCTATAATTCACCCCTCCACTTT.